This record looks at one TCR beta chain sequence and its context. Its antigen is unidentified. The source of the sample is a study of blood T cells in healthy people across ages. Notes on the study in general: PBMCs that were unsorted prevented a conclusive naive versus antigen-experienced comparison.

With a J-beta primer mix and a sample-barcoded 5' primer, a second PCR ran about 7 to 12 cycles. One entry per CDR3 protein, called by TCRdb with MiXCR from the 5' RACE reads. The sample holds around 600,000 distinct CDR3 sequences, 40% to 50% seen once. CDR1 and CDR2 from the germline V gene are SGHAT and FQNNGV. V lost 4 bases, J lost 6 bases, and 16 bases lay in between. The CDR3 runs 14 residues. The chain links TRBV11-2 to TRBJ2-7; the D gene is possibly TRBD2 (6 bases). The clonotype originates from a man older than 75 in good health. Sequencing was carried out using blood. Here the CDR3 reads CASSSTGTSGEQYF. The CDR3 bases are TGTGCCAGCAGCTCCACCGGGACTTCGGGCGAGCAGTACTTC.